This T cell receptor beta chain was documented in a study of vaccination and CD4 T cells after COVID-19. Cultured CD4+ T cells had their DNA profiled by the Oncomine TCR Beta short-read assay. TCRdb redid the calling of the PCR reads with MiXCR, one entry per CDR3 protein. This table holds more than 9,000 distinct CDR3 sequences, almost 65% found once. Treatment in this sample: roughly 11-day PBMC culture with coronavirus spike peptide pools or control peptides (ViraFEST assay). Regarding this clonotype: Its antigen remains unknown.

Sequencing used CD4+ T cells from blood, cultured in vitro. The source is a human donor who had recovered from COVID-19.

CDR3 loop: CSASPRGTGYEQYF. DNA of the CDR3: TGCAGTGCCAGCCCTCGAGGAACCGGCTACGAGCAGTACTTC. The chain recombines TRBV20-1 with TRBJ2-7; D gene unclear. V lost 6 bases and J lost 3, with 18 bases in between. The CDR3 length is 14 residues. In germline, CDR1 is DFQATT, CDR2 SNEGSKA (reference sequence).